This TCR beta chain was recovered during a study of T cell responses to AZD1222 COVID-19 vaccine. Across the whole study: Whether given at about 4 or about 12 weeks, second doses were pooled. Overall study results and limits: Breadth and depth of Spike-specific TCRs rose after two AZD1222 doses. Every sample of the repertoires postdated the peak T cell response. Dominant at 160-218 and 743-854, vaccine-associated CD4 TCRs also spanned spike.

On this clone: Its cognate antigen is unknown.

The length of the CDR3 is 12 residues. The germline CDR1 and CDR2 sequences are ENHRY and SYGVKD. Trimming cost V 10 bases and J 2 bases, with 9 bases left between them. Libraries were prepared by immunoSEQ multiplex PCR; TCRdb keeps only in-frame clonotypes and omits some of them. Found here are about 150,000 clones, about 85% of them singletons; the top ten hold around 3.1%. The chain joins TRBV10-3 to TRBJ1-5, with D perhaps TRBD1 (6 bases). Source: peripheral blood, taken on day 0 of AZD1222 vaccination. The source is an adult in good health. DNA of the CDR3: TGTGCCACCGCAGGGGGCAATCAGCCCCAGCATTTT. It codes for CATAGGNQPQHF.